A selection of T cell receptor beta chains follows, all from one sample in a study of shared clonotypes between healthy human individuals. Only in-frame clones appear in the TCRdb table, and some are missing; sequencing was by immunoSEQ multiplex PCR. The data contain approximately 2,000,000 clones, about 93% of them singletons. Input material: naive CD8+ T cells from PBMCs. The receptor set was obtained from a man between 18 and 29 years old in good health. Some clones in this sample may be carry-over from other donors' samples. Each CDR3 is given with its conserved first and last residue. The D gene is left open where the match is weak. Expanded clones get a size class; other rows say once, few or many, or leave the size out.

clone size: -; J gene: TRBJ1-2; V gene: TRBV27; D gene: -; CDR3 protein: CASSLSTFNRVDGYTF; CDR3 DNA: TGTGCCAGCAGTTTATCTACGTTTAACAGGGTTGATGGCTACACCTTC
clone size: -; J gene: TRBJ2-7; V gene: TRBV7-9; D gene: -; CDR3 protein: CASSGRATPHEQYF; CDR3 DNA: TGTGCCAGCAGCGGGCGGGCGACACCTCACGAGCAGTACTTC
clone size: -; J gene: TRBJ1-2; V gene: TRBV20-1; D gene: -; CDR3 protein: CSAPNGYTF; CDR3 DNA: TGCAGTGCACCGAATGGCTACACCTTC
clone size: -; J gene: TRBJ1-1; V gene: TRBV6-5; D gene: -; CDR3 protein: CASSYGQHEAFF; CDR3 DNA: TGTGCCAGCAGTTACGGACAGCATGAAGCTTTCTTT
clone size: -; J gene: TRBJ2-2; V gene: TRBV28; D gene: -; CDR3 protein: CASSPPTNTGELFF; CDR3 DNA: TGTGCCAGCAGTCCCCCGACGAACACCGGGGAGCTGTTTTTT
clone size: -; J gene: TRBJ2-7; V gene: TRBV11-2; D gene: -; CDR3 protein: CASSLALSYEQYF; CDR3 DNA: TGTGCCAGCAGCTTAGCACTCTCCTACGAGCAGTACTTC
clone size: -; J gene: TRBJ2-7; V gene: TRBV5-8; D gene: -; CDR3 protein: CAAELWRDYEQYF; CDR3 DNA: TGTGCCGCCGAACTCTGGCGGGACTACGAGCAGTACTTC
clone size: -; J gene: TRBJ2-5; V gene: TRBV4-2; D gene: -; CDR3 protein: CASSQTAGRETQYF; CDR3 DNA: TGTGCCAGCAGCCAAACGGCGGGAAGGGAGACCCAGTACTTC
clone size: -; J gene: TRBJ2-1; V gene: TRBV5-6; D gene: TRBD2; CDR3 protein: CASSLPGLAGAYEQFF; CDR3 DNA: TGTGCCAGCAGCTTGCCCGGACTAGCGGGAGCCTATGAGCAGTTCTTC
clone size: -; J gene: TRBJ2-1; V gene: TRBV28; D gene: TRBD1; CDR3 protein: CASSPPQGAREQFF; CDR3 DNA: TGTGCCAGCAGTCCCCCTCAGGGGGCGCGAGAGCAGTTCTTC
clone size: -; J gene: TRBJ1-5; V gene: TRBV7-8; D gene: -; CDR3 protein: CASSLAGTENQPQHF; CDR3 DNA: TGTGCCAGCAGCTTAGCGGGGACGGAGAATCAGCCCCAGCATTTT
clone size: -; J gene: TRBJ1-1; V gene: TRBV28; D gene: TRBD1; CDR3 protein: CASRKSGQRNTEAFF; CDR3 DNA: TGTGCCAGCAGAAAGTCGGGACAGAGAAACACTGAAGCTTTCTTT
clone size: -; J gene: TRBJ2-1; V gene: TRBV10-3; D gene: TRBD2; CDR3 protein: CAIRGLAGVNEQFF; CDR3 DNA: TGTGCCATCAGGGGACTAGCGGGAGTTAATGAGCAGTTCTTC
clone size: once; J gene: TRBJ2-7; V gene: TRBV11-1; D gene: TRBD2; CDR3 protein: CASSSTSGSYEQYF; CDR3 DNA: TGTGCCAGCAGCTCGACTAGCGGGAGCTACGAGCAGTACTTC
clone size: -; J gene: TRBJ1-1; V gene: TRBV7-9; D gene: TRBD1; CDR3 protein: CASLGPEGTAYTEAFF; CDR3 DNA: TGTGCCAGCTTAGGGCCCGAGGGGACAGCCTACACTGAAGCTTTCTTT
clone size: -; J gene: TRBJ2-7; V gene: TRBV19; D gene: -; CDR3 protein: CASRTRDVHEQYF; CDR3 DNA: TGTGCCAGTAGGACACGGGACGTCCACGAGCAGTACTTC
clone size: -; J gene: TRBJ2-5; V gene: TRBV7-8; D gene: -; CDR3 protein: CASSGMGPEETQYF; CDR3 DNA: TGTGCCAGCAGCGGAATGGGACCGGAAGAGACCCAGTACTTC
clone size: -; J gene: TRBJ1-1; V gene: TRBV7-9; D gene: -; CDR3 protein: CASSDREQNTEAFF; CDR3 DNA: TGTGCCAGCAGCGACCGGGAGCAGAACACTGAAGCTTTCTTT
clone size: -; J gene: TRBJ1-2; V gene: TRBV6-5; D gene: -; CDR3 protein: CASSYSRDTYGYTF; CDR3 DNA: TGTGCCAGCAGTTACTCCAGAGACACTTATGGCTACACCTTC
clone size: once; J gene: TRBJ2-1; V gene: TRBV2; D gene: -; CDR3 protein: CASSDSRAHNEQFF; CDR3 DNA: TGTGCCAGCAGTGATTCCAGGGCGCACAATGAGCAGTTCTTC
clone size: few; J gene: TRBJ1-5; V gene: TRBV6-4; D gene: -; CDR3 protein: CASSETVDQPQHF; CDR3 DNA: TGTGCCAGCAGCGAGACAGTCGATCAGCCCCAGCATTTT
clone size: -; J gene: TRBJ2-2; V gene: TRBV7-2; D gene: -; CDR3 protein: CASSLDRSGELFF; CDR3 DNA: TGTGCCAGCAGCTTAGATAGGTCCGGGGAGCTGTTTTTT
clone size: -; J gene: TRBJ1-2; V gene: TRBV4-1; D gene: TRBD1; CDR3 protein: CASSQETGIDYGYTF; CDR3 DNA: TGCGCCAGCAGCCAAGAGACAGGGATCGACTATGGCTACACCTTC
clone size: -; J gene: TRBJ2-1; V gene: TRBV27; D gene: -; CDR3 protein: CAILTGNEQFF; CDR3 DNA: TGTGCCATCCTTACGGGTAATGAGCAGTTCTTC
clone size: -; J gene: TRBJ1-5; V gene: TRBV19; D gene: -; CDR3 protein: CASSIADQPQHF; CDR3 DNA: TGTGCCAGTAGTATTGCCGATCAGCCCCAGCATTTT
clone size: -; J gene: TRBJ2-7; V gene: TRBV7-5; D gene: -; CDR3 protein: CVRSSIQGTSGRQGEVEQYF; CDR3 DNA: TGTGTCAGATCCTCCATCCAAGGGACTAGCGGGAGGCAGGGTGAGGTCGAGCAGTACTTC
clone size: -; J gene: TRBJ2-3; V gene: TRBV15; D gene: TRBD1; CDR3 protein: CATSRDRDRLTDTQYF; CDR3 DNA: TGTGCCACCAGCAGAGATCGGGACAGGCTGACAGATACGCAGTATTTT
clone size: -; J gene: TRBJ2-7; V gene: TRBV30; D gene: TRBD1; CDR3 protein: CAWSTGAGYEQYF; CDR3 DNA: TGTGCCTGGAGTACAGGGGCAGGCTACGAGCAGTACTTC
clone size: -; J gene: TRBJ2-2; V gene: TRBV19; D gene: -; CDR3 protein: CASSILRGTGELFF; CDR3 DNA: TGTGCCAGTAGTATCTTACGAGGGACCGGGGAGCTGTTTTTT
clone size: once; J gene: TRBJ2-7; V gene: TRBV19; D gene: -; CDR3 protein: CASSILSGYEQYF; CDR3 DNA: TGTGCCAGTAGTATTTTGTCAGGCTACGAGCAGTACTTC
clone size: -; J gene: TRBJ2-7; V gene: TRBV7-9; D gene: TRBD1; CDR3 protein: CASSSESTGGYEQYF; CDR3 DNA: TGTGCCAGCAGCTCCGAATCGACAGGGGGCTACGAGCAGTACTTC
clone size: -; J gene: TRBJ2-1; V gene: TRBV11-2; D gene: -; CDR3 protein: CASSLGRLRSSYNEQFF; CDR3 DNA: TGTGCCAGCAGCTTAGGTCGTCTGCGGAGCTCCTACAATGAGCAGTTCTTC
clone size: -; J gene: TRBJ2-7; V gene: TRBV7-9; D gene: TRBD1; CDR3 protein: CASSSHPGTAIHEQYF; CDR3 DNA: TGTGCCAGCAGCTCCCATCCAGGGACAGCCATCCACGAGCAGTACTTC
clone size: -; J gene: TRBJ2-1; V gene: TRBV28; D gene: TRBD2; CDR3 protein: CASSFTSGRIDEQFF; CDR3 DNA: TGTGCCAGCAGTTTTACTAGCGGGAGAATAGATGAGCAGTTCTTC
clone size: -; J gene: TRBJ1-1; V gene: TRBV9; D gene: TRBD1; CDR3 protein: CASSAPGQMNTEAFF; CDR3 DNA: TGTGCCAGCAGCGCCCCGGGACAGATGAACACTGAAGCTTTCTTT
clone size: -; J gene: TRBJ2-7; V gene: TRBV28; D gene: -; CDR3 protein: CASRRKTGTPYEQYF; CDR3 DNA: TGTGCCAGCAGAAGAAAAACCGGGACTCCCTACGAGCAGTACTTC
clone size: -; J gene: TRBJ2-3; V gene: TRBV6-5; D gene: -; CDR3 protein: CASSYGRGTDTQYF; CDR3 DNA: TGTGCCAGCAGTTATGGGCGGGGCACAGATACGCAGTATTTT
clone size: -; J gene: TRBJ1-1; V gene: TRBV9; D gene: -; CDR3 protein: CASSPYKGKSEAFF; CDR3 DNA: TGTGCCAGCAGCCCCTACAAAGGGAAGTCGGAAGCTTTCTTT
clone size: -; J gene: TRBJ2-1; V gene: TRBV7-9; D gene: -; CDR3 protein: CASSLLQGREYNEQFF; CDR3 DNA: TGTGCCAGCAGCTTACTACAGGGTAGAGAATACAATGAGCAGTTCTTC
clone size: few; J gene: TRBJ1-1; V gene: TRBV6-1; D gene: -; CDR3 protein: CASSTYNPTTEAFF; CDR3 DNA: TGTGCCAGCAGCACTTACAACCCCACCACTGAAGCTTTCTTT
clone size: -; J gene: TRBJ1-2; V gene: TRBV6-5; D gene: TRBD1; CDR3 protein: CASSYGQANNYGYTF; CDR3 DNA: TGTGCCAGCAGTTACGGACAGGCAAATAACTATGGCTACACCTTC